Presented here are 2 T cell receptor beta chains from one specimen sequenced in a study of shared clonotypes between healthy human individuals. TCRdb's table, derived via immunoSEQ multiplex PCR, lists solely in-frame clones and lacks some. There are millions of clones in the sample; 85% to 95% occur only once, and more than 0.1% lies in the top ten. Material: naive CD4+ T cells sorted from blood. Noted subset: CD45RA+ positively selected. The origin of the receptors is a man aged 18 to 30 in good health.

The rearrangement links TRBV18 to TRBJ2-1; D may be TRBD1 or TRBD2 (6 bases each). Germline V CDR1 and CDR2: KGHSH, LQKENI. Trimming left V 11 bases short and J 7 bases short, with 21 bases between. CDR3 length: 14 residues. CDR3 residues: CAAQGGQGRNEQFF. As DNA, the CDR3 is TGTGCCGCCCAGGGCGGGCAGGGGAGGAATGAGCAGTTCTTC. The variable domain in full, with the rest retrieved from reference TRBV18 and TRBJ2-1, is NAGVMQNPRHLVRRRGQEARLRCSPMKGHSHVYWYRQLPEEGLKFMVYLQKENIIDESGMPKERFSAEFPKEGPSILRIQQVVRGDSAAYFCAAQGGQGRNEQFFGPGTRLTVL.

As to this clone: The same CDR3 arises from other DNA sequences in this sample as well. The chain uses TRBV6-5 and TRBJ2-5, with D hard to call. Trimming took off 5 bases at V and 4 bases at J, with 8 bases between the two ends. The CDR3 covers 12 residues. Germline V gene lookup returns CDR1 MNHEY and CDR2 SVGAGI. The CDR3 DNA follows: TGTGCCAGCAGTAGAACTTCAGAGACCCAGTACTTC. It yields the protein CASSRTSETQYF.